This is a list of T cell receptor beta chains from one sample in a study of blood T cells in healthy people across ages. TCRdb re-derived calls from the 5' RACE reads in MiXCR, one entry per CDR3 protein. The profile covers approximately 800,000 distinct CDR3 sequences, with approximately 65% appearing a single time and approximately 30% taken by the ten largest. The material sequenced was blood. The receptors derive from a man between 25 and 39 years old in good health. Both conserved end residues are part of each CDR3. The D gene is left open where the match is weak. Rows may omit the clone size; those that give it use once, few, many or a size class.

size	V	J	D	CDR3	DNA
-	TRBV28	TRBJ2-7	TRBD2	CASGGVVSYKQYF	TGTGCCAGTGGGGGGGTAGTCTCCTACAAGCAGTACTTC
-	TRBV20-1	TRBJ2-3	TRBD1	CSAPTHDRVWADTQYF	TGCAGTGCTCCCACGCACGACAGGGTCTGGGCAGATACGCAGTATTTT
few	TRBV4-3	TRBJ2-1	TRBD1	CASSQDGQGADEQFF	TGCGCCAGCAGCCAAGATGGGCAGGGGGCCGATGAGCAGTTCTTC
-	TRBV4-1	TRBJ1-5	-	CASSQDPGPVQPQHF	TGCGCCAGCAGCCAAGATCCGGGGCCGGTTCAGCCCCAGCATTTT
few	TRBV7-2	TRBJ1-2	-	CASSRAEVRGYTF	TGTGCCAGCAGCCGGGCGGAGGTCCGCGGCTACACCTTC
-	TRBV7-3	TRBJ2-1	TRBD2	CASSRTSPNNEQFF	TGTGCCAGCAGCCGGACTAGCCCGAACAATGAGCAGTTCTTC
-	TRBV7-9	TRBJ1-1	-	CASSYSSMNTEAFF	TGTGCCAGCAGCTATAGCTCCATGAACACTGAAGCTTTCTTT
-	TRBV9	TRBJ2-7	TRBD2	CASSPSGEPYEQYF	TGTGCCAGCAGTCCGAGCGGGGAGCCCTACGAGCAGTACTTC
-	TRBV29-1	TRBJ2-5	-	CSVATETQETQYF	TGCAGCGTTGCGACCGAGACTCAAGAGACCCAGTACTTC
-	TRBV28	TRBJ2-6	-	CASSPHERANVLTF	TGTGCCAGCAGCCCCCATGAGAGGGCCAACGTCCTGACTTTC
-	TRBV7-2	TRBJ2-3	-	CASSRVVADTQYF	TGTGCCAGCAGCCGGGTTGTCGCAGATACGCAGTATTTT
-	TRBV7-2	TRBJ2-1	TRBD1	CASSLMASRGLNEQFF	TGTGCCAGCAGCTTAATGGCTAGCAGGGGGCTAAATGAGCAGTTCTTC
-	TRBV12-3/TRBV12-4	TRBJ2-6	-	CASTLTVDPGANVLTF	TGTGCCAGCACTCTGACGGTGGACCCTGGGGCCAACGTCCTGACTTTC
-	TRBV12-3/TRBV12-4	TRBJ2-3	-	CASSLRGGQSTDTQYF	TGTGCCAGCAGTTTAAGAGGGGGTCAGAGCACAGATACGCAGTATTTT
-	TRBV30	TRBJ1-2	-	CAGSVTDYGYTF	TGTGCCGGGAGTGTGACAGACTATGGCTACACCTTC
-	TRBV6-5	TRBJ2-4	-	CASSYAGGRKNIQYF	TGTGCCAGCAGTTACGCTGGGGGGCGCAAAAACATTCAGTACTTC
-	TRBV29-1	TRBJ1-1	-	CSVATVVPPEAFF	TGCAGCGTTGCTACAGTTGTCCCACCTGAAGCTTTCTTT
-	TRBV27	TRBJ1-1	-	CASSLSGMNTEAFF	TGTGCCAGCAGTTTATCGGGGATGAACACTGAAGCTTTCTTT
few	TRBV7-3	TRBJ2-3	-	CASSLAANTDTQYF	TGTGCCAGCAGCTTAGCGGCTAACACAGATACGCAGTATTTT
few	TRBV4-3	TRBJ2-7	-	CASSQGTQGTYSYEQYF	TGCGCCAGCAGCCAGGGTACTCAGGGGACATACTCCTACGAGCAGTACTTC